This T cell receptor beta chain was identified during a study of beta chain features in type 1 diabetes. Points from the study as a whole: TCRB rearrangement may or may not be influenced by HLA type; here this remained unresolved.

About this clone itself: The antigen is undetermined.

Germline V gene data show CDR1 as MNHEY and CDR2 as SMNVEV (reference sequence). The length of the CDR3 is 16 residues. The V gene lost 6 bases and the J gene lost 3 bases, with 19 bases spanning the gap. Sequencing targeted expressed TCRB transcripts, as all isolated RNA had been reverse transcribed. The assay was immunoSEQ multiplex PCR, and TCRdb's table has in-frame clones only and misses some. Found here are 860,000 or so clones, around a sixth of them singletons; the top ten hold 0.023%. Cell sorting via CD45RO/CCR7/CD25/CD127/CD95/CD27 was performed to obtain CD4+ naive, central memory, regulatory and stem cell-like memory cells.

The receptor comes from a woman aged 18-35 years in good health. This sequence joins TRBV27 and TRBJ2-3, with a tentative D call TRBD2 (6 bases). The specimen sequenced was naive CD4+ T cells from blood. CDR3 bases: TGTGCCAGCAGCCCTCGGCCGGGAGTGAGTACAGATACGCAGTATTTT. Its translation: CASSPRPGVSTDTQYF.